Listed below are T cell receptor beta chains from one sample, sequenced in a study of OX40 agonist ivuxolimab in advanced cancers. The method was immunoSEQ multiplex PCR; TCRdb's version includes in-frame clones alone and lacks a portion of them. The sample carries tens of thousands of clones, 88% recorded once. The material was CD4+ or CD8+ T cells sorted from blood, obtained in a trial of the OX40 agonist ivuxolimab. These receptor sequences come from an adult with an advanced solid tumor such as melanoma, head and neck, liver or kidney cancer. The conserved cysteine and the conserved F or W are not part of the CDR3 here.

v_gene | CDR3aa
TRBV5-1 | ASSLVPRISYGYT
TRBV6-6 | ASSYDGNQPQH
TRBV7-7 | ASSKGLAGAVNEQF
TRBV10-1 | ASSGGGDTQY
TRBV19 | ASSTELNTEAF
TRBV9 | ASSFRTGSLGDNEQF
TRBV7-8 | ASSPPREDQQY
TRBV6-1 | ASSRSGLGVETQY
TRBV6-6 | ASSYSSKWAPLH
TRBV28 | ASSLGTGIGGYT
TRBV28 | ATGWGGNQPQH
TRBV30 | AWRGASGRETQY
TRBV30 | AWSPRASGPNEQY
TRBV5-1 | ASSLVTSGGNEQF
TRBV11-1 | ASSPRRGEKLF
TRBV30 | AWSEESNQPQH
TRBV10-2 | AARGYNEQF
TRBV5-1 | ASSLAGNSNQPQH
TRBV15 | ATSREGSHNQPQH
TRBV15 | ATSRDGISTQY
TRBV11-2 | ASRGGGLAVNEQF
TRBV5-8 | ASSLTQGGYGYT
TRBV28 | ASRGDRSYGYT
TRBV5-4 | ASSFTGLGEQF
TRBV10-2 | ASSDPGTRNGYT
TRBV5-1 | ASSSTGSAYEQY
TRBV5-6 | ASSQGLIGAYEQY
TRBV7-8 | ASSLPETSGKNEQF
TRBV6-5 | ASRRFLDQPQH
TRBV19 | ASSIGGDKWPQH
TRBV28 | ASRLARWGTEAF
TRBV10-3 | AISEVPYQPQH
TRBV9 | ASSVGIDSDEQF
TRBV5-1 | ASSLVREETQY
TRBV5-1 | ASSLGTVGTGELF
TRBV4-1 | ASSQWIGETQY
TRBV7-6 | ASSLATGTDTQY